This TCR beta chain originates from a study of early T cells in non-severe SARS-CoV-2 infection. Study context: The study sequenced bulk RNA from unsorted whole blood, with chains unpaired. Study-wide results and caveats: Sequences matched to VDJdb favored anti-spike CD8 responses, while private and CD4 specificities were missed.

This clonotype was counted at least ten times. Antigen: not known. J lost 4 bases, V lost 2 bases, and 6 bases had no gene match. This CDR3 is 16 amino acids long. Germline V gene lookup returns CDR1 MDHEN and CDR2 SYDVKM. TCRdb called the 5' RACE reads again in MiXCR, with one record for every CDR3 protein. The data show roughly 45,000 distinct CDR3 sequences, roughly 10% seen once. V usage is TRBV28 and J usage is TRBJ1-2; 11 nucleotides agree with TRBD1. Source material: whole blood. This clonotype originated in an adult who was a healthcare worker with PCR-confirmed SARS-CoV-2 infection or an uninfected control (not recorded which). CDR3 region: CASSLGGQGVGYGYTF. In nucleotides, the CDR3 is TGTGCCAGCAGTTTAGGGGGACAGGGGGTCGGCTATGGCTACACCTTC.